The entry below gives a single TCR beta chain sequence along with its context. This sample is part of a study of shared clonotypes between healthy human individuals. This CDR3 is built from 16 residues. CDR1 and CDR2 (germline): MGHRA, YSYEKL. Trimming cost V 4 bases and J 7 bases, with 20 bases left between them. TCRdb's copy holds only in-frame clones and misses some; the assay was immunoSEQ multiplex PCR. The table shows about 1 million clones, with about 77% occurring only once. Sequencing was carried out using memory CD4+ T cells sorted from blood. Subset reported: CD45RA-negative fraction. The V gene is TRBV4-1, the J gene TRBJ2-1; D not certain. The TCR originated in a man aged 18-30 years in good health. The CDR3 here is CASSPLKLGRANEQFF. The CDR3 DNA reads TGCGCCAGCAGCCCCCTAAAGTTAGGCCGCGCGAATGAGCAGTTCTTC.